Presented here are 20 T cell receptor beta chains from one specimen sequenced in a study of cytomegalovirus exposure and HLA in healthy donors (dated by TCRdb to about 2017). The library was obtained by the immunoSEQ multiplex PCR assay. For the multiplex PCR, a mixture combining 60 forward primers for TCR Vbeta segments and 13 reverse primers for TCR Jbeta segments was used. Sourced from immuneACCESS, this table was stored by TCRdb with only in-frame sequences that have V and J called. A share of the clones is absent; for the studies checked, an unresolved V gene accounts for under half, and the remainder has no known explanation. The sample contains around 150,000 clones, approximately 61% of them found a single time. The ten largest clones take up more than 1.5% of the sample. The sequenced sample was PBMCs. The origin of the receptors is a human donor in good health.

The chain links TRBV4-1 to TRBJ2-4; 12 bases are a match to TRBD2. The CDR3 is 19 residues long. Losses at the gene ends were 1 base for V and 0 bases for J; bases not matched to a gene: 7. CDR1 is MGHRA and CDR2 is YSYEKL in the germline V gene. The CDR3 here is CASSQGGLAGRLAKNIQYF. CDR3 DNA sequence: TGCGCCAGCAGCCAAGGGGGACTAGCGGGTCGACTAGCCAAAAACATTCAGTACTTC.

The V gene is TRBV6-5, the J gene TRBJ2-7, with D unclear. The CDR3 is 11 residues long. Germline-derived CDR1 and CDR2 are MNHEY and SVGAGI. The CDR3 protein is CASSYSQRAQV. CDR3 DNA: TGTGCCAGCAGTTACTCGCAACGCGCCCAGGTC.

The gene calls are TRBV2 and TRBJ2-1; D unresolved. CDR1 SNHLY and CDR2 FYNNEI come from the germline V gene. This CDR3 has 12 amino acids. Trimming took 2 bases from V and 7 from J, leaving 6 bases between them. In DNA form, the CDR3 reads TGTGCCAGCAGTGAATCACGGAATGAGCAGTTCTTC. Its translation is CASSESRNEQFF.

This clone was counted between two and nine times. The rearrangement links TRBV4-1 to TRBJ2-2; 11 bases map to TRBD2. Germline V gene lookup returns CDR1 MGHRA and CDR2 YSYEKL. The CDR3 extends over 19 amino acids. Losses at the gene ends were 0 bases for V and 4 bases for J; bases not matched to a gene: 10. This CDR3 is CASSQELAGVSRFTGELFF. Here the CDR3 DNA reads TGCGCCAGCAGCCAAGAACTAGCGGGAGTATCGAGGTTCACCGGGGAGCTGTTTTTT.

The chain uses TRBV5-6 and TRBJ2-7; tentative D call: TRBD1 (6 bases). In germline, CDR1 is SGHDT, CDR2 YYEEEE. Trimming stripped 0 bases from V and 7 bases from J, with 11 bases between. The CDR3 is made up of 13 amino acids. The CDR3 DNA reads TGTGCCAGCAGCTTGGCCCCTAGGGGGGAGCAGTACTTC. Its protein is CASSLAPRGEQYF.

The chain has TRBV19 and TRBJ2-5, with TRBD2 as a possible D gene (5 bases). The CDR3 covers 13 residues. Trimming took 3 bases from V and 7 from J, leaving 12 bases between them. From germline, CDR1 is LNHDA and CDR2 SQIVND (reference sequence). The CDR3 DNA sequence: TGTGCCAGTAGTATGCCTGCGGGTGGGACCCAGTACTTC. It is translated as CASSMPAGGTQYF. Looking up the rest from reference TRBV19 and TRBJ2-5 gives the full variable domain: DGGITQSPKYLFRKEGQNVTLSCEQNLNHDAMYWYRQDPGQGLRLIYYSQIVNDFQKGDIAEGYSVSREKKESFPLTVTSAQKNPTAFYLCASSMPAGGTQYFGPGTRLLVL.

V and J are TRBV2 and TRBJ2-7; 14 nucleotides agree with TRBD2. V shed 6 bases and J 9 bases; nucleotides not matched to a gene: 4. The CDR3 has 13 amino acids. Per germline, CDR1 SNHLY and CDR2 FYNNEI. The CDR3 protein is CASSGLAGGGQYF. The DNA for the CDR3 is TGTGCCAGCAGCGGACTAGCGGGGGGTGGGCAGTACTTC.

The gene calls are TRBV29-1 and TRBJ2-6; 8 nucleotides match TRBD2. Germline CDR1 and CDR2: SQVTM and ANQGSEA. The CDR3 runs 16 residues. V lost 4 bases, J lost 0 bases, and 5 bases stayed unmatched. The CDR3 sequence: CSVGSGSTSGANVLTF. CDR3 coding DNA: TGCAGCGTTGGGAGCGGGAGTACCTCTGGGGCCAACGTCCTGACTTTC.

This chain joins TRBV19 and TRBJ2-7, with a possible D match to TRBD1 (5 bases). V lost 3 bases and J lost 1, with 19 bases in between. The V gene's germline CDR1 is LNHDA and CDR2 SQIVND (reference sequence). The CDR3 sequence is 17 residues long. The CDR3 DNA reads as TGTGCCAGTAGTATGGCTCTTACGTCAGGGAAGTCCTACGAGCAGTACTTC. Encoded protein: CASSMALTSGKSYEQYF.

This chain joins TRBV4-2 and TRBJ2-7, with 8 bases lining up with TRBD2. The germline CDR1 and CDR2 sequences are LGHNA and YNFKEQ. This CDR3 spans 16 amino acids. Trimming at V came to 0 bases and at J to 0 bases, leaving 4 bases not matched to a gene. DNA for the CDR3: TGTGCCAGCAGCCAAGATCCGGGAGGGATCTCCTACGAGCAGTACTTC. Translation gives CASSQDPGGISYEQYF.

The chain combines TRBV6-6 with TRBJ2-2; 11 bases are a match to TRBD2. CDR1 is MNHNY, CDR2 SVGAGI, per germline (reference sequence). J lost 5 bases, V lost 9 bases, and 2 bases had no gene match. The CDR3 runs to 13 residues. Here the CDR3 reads CASLAGGTGELFF. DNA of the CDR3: TGTGCCAGTCTAGCGGGAGGTACCGGGGAGCTGTTTTTT.

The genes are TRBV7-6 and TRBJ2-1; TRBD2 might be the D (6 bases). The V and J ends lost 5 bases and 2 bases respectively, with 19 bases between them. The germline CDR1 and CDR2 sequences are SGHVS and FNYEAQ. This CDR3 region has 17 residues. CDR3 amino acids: CASSRSASANPYNEQFF. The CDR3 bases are TGTGCCAGCAGCCGTTCCGCTAGCGCAAATCCCTACAATGAGCAGTTCTTC.

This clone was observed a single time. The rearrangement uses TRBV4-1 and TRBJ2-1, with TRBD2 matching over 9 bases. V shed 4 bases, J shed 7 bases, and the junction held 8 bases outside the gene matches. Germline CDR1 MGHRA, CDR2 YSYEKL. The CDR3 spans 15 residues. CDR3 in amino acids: CASSRGGRAENEQFF. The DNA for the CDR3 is TGCGCCAGCAGCCGTGGCGGGAGGGCCGAAAATGAGCAGTTCTTC.

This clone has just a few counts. Here the CDR3 DNA reads TGTGCCAGCAGCCCTTCCCGGACACTCTACGAGCAGTACTTC. Translating it yields CASSPSRTLYEQYF. The chain joins TRBV11-3 to TRBJ2-7; weak D call: TRBD1 (5 bases). The ends were cut back, 5 bases at V and 3 bases at J, with 14 bases in the middle. This CDR3 has 14 amino acids. Germline loops: CDR1 SGHNT, CDR2 YENEEA.

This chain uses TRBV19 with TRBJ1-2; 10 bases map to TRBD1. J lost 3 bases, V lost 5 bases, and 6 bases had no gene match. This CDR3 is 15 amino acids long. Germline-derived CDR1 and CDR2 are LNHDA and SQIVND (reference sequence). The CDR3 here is CASSSRQGADYGYTF. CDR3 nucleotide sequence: TGTGCCAGTAGTTCCAGACAGGGGGCTGACTATGGCTACACCTTC.

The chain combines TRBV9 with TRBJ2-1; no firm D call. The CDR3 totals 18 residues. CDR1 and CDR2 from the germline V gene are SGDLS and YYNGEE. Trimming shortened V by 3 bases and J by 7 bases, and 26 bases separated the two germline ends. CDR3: CASSARLGASRINNEQFF. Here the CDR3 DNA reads TGTGCCAGCAGCGCCCGACTCGGAGCGAGCCGTATAAATAATGAGCAGTTCTTC.

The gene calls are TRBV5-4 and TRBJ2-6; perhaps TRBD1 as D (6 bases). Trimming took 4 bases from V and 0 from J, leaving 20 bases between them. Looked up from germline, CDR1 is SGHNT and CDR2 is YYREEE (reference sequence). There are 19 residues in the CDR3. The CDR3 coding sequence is TGTGCCAGCAGCGATCCTCCGGGACAAGGGGGCTCTGGGGCCAACGTCCTGACTTTC. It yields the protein CASSDPPGQGGSGANVLTF.

For the CDR3, the DNA is TGTGCCAGCAGTAGCCTCGGGGGGAACACTGAAGCTTTCTTT. This encodes CASSSLGGNTEAFF. The chain combines TRBV6-1 with TRBJ1-1; the D gene is possibly TRBD1 (5 bases). The CDR3 runs to 14 residues. Deletions cut 5 bases from V and 1 base from J, with 11 bases between. CDR1 is MNHNS and CDR2 is SASEGT in the germline V gene.

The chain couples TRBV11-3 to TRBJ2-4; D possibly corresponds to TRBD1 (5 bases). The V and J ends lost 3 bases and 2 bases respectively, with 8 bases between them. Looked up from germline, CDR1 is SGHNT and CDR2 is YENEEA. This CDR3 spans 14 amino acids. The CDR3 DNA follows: TGTGCCAGCAGCTTGCCAGGGTCCAAAAACATTCAGTACTTC. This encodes CASSLPGSKNIQYF.

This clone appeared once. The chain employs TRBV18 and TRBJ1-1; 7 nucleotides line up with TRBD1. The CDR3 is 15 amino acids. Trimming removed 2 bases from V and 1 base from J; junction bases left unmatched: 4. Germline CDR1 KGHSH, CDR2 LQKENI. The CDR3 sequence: CASSPDRAGNTEAFF. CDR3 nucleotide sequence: TGTGCCAGCTCACCAGACAGGGCGGGGAACACTGAAGCTTTCTTT.